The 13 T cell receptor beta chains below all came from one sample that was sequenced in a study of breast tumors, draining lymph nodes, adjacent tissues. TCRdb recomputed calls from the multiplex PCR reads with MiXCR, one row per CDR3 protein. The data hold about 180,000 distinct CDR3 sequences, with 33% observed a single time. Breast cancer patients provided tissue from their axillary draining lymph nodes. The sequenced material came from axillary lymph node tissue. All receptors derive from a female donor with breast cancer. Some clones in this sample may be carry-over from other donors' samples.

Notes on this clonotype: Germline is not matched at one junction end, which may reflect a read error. The CDR3 sequence: CASSFTLAGAPQEPQYF. The CDR3 coding sequence is TGTGCCAGCAGCTTTACGCTCGCGGGGGCGCCACAAGAGCCCCAGTACTTC. This chain links TRBV7-8 with TRBJ2-5, with D possibly matching TRBD2 (7 bases). Germline V CDR1 and CDR2: SGHVS, FQNEAQ. The CDR3 length is 17 residues.

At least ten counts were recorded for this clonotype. The CDR3 DNA follows: TGCGCCAGCAGCCTCGGATCCGGCGCACGAGCCGGGGAGCTGTTTTTT. This translates into CASSLGSGARAGELFF. This sequence joins TRBV5-1 and TRBJ2-2; D ambiguous. Germline V gene sequence: CDR1 SGHRS, CDR2 YFSETQ. There are 16 residues in the CDR3. V was cut by 4 bases and J by 6 bases, with 19 bases left in between.

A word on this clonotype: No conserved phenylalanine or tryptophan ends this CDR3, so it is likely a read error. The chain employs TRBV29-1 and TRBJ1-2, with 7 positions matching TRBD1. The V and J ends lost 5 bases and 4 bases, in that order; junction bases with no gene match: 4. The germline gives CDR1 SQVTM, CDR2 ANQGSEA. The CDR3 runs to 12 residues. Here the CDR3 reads CSVTGAGYGYTS. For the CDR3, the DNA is TGCAGCGTTACAGGGGCGGGCTATGGCTACACCTCC.

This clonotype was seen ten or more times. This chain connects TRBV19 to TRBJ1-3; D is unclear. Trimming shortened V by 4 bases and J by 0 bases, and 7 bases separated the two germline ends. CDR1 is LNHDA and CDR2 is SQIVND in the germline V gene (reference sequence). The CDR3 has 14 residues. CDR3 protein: CASSTHLSGNTIYF. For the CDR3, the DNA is TGTGCCAGTAGTACCCACCTCTCTGGAAACACCATATATTTT. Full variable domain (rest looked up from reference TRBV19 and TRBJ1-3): DGGITQSPKYLFRKEGQNVTLSCEQNLNHDAMYWYRQDPGQGLRLIYYSQIVNDFQKGDIAEGYSVSREKKESFPLTVTSAQKNPTAFYLCASSTHLSGNTIYFGEGSWLTVV.

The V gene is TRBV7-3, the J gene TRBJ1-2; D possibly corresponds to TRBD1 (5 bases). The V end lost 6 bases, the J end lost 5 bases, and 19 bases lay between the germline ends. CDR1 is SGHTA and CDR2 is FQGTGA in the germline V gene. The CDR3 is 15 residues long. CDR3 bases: TGTGCCAGCAGAGGGCCCCCGGGGCTCGGTTATGGCTACACCTTC. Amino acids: CASRGPPGLGYGYTF.

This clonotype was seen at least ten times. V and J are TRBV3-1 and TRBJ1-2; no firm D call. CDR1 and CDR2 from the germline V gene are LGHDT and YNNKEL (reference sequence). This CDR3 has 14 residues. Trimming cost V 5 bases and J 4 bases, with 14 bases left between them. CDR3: CASSKRERFYGYTF. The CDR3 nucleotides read TGTGCCAGCAGCAAGAGGGAGCGGTTCTATGGCTACACCTTC.

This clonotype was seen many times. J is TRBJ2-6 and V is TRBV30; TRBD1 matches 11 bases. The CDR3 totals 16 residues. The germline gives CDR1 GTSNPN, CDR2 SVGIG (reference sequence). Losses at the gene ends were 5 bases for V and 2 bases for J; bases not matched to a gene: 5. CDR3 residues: CAWAGTGGPGANVLTF. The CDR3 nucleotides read TGTGCCTGGGCGGGGACAGGGGGACCTGGGGCCAACGTCCTGACTTTC.

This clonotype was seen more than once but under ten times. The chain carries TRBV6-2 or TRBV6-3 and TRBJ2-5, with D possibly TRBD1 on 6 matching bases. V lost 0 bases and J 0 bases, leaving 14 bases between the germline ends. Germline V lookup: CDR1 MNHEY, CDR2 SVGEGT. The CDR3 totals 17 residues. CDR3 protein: CASSYSTDRIYQETQYF. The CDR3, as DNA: TGTGCCAGCAGTTACTCGACGGACAGAATATACCAAGAGACCCAGTACTTC.

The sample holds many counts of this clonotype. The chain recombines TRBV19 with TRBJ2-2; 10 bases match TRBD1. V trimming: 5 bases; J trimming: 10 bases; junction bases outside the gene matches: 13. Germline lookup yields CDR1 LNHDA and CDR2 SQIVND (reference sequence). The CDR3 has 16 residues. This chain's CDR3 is CASSPHGDRGLAELFF. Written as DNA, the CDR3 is TGTGCCAGTAGTCCACATGGAGACAGGGGGCTCGCGGAGCTGTTTTTT.

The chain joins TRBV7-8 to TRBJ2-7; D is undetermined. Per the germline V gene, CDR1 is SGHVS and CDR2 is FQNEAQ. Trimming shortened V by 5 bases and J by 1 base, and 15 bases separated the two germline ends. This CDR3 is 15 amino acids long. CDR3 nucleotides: TGTGCCAGCAGCGTTGGTGTAGGTCAGTCCTACGAGCAGTACTTC. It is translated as CASSVGVGQSYEQYF.

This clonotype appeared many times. CDR3 loop: CASTDSGPNTGELFF. CDR3 bases: TGTGCCAGCACCGACTCGGGACCCAACACCGGGGAGCTGTTTTTT. The chain joins TRBV12-3 or TRBV12-4 to TRBJ2-2, with D possibly being TRBD1 or TRBD2 (5 bases each). The CDR3 is 15 residues long. Trimming took off 7 bases at V and 2 bases at J, with 14 bases between the two ends.

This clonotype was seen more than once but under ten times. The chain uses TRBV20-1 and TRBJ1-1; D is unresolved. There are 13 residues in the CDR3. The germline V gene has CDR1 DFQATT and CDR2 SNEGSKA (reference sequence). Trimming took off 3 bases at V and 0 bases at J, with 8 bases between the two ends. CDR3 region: CSASISVNTEAFF. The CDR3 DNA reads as TGCAGTGCTAGTATCTCAGTGAACACTGAAGCTTTCTTT.

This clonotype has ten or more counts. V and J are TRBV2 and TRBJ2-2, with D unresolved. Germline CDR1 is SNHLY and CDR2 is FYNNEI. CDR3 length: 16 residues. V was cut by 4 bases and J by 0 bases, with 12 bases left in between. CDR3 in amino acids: CASSARRIANTGELFF. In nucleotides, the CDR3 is TGTGCCAGCAGTGCCCGACGGATCGCGAACACCGGGGAGCTGTTTTTT.